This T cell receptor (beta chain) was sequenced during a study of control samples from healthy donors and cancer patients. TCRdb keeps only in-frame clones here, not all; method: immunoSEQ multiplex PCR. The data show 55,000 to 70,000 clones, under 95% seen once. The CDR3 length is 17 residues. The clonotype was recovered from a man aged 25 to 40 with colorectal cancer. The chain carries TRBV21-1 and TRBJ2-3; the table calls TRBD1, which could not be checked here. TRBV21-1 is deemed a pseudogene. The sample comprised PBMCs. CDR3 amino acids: CASSKFLRQGLTDTQYF. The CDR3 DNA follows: TGTGCCAGCAGCAAATTTCTCCGACAGGGACTCACAGATACGCAGTATTTT.